The present T cell receptor beta chain was sequenced within a study of blood T cell repertoires in COVID-19. Study-wide background: The analysed material was cDNA or gDNA that came from T cells, B-cell-depleted T cells, or PBMCs.

V was cut by 1 base and J by 4 bases, with 14 bases left in between. From germline, CDR1 is SGHRS and CDR2 YFSETQ. This CDR3 is 15 amino acids long. Original handling: Amplifying reference gene primers gave estimates of nucleated cell counts. Some clones are missing from TCRdb's copy, which holds only in-frame ones; the method was immunoSEQ multiplex PCR. V, J and clone size are taken as reported in that table, and D and trimming were inferred from the DNA itself. The table includes 100,000 to 130,000 clones, 88% detected once. The TCR sequence derives from a human donor in a cohort sampled during active COVID-19. V and J are TRBV5-1 and TRBJ1-1, with D unclear. Sequenced input: peripheral blood. The CDR3 protein is CASSLLGVGPTEAFF. The CDR3 nucleotides read TGCGCCAGCAGCTTGCTGGGAGTAGGGCCCACTGAAGCTTTCTTT.